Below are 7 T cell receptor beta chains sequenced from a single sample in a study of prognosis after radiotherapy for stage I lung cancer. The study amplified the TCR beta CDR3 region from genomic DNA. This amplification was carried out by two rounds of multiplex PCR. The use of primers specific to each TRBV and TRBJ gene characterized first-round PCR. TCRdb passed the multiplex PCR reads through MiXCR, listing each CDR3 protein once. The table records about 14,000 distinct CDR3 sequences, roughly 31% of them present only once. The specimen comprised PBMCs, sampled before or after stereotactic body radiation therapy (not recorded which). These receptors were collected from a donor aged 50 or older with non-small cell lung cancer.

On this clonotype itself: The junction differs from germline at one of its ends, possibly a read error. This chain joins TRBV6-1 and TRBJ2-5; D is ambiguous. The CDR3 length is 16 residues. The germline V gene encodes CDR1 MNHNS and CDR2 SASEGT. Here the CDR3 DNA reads TGTGACGCTTTATTGGGGTTTTGGTGGTACCAAGAGAACCAGTACTTC. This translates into CDALLGFWWYQENQYF.

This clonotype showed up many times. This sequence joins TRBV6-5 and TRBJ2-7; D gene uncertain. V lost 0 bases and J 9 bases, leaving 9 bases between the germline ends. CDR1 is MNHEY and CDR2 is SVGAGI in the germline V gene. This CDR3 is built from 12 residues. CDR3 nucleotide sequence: TGTGCCAGCAGTTACTCATTGTCAGGGCAGTACTTC. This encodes CASSYSLSGQYF.

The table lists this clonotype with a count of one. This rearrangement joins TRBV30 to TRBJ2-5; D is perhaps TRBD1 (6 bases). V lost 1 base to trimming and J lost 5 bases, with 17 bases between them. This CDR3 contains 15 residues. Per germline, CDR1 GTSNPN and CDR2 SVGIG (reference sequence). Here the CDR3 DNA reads TGTGCCTGGAGTGCCCTCAGGGGCATGATGGAGACCCAGTACTTC. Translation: CAWSALRGMMETQYF.

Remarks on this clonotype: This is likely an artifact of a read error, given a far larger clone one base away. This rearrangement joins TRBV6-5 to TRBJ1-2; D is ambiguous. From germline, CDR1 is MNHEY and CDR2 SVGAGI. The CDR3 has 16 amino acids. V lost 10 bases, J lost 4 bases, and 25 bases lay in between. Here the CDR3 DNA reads TGTGCCACCCGGTACAGTCTTCGAAGGCCGATCTATGGCTACACCTTC. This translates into CATRYSLRRPIYGYTF.

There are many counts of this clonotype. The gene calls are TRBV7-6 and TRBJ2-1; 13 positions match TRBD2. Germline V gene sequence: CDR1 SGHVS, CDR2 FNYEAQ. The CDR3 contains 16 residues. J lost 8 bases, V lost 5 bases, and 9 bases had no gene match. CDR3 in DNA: TGTGCCAGCAGCCTCAGGACTAGCGGGAGTTTCCATGAGCAGTTCTTC. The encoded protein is CASSLRTSGSFHEQFF.

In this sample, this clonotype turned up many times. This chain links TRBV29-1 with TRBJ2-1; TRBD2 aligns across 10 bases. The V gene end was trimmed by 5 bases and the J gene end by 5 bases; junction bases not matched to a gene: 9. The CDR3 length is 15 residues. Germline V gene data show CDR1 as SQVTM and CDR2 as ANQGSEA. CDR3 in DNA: TGCAGCGTTATACGACGGCTAGCGGGGGACAATGAGCAGTTCTTC. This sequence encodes CSVIRRLAGDNEQFF.

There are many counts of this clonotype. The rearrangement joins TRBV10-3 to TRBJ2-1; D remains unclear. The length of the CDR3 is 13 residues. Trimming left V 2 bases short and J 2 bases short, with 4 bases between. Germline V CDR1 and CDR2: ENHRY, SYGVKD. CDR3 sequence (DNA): TGTGCCATCAGTGAGAATGCCTACAATGAGCAGTTCTTC. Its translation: CAISENAYNEQFF.